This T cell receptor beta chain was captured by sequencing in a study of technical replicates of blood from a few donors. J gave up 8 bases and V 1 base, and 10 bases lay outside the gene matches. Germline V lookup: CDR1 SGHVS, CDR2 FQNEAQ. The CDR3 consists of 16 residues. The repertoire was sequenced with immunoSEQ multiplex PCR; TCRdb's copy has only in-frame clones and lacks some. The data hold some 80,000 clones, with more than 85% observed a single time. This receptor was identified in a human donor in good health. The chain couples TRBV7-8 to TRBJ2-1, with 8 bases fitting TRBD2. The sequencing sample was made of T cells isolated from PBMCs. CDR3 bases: TGTGCCAGCAGCTTAGGTGCGACGGGAGGGCCCTATGAGCAGTTCTTC. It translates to CASSLGATGGPYEQFF. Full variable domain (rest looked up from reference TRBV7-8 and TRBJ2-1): GAGVSQSPRYKVAKRGQDVALRCDPISGHVSLFWYQQALGQGPEFLTYFQNEAQLDKSGLPSDRFFAERPEGSVSTLKIQRTQQEDSAVYLCASSLGATGGPYEQFFGPGTRLTVL.